A single sample is the source of the 4 T cell receptor beta chains below, sequenced in a study of T cells in Graves' hyperthyroidism and ophthalmopathy. Amplification yielded TCR beta CDR3 regions, with RNA transcripts as the source. The HTBI set primed first-round TCR CDR3 RT-PCR. A single record per CDR3 protein comes from TCRdb applying MiXCR to the multiplex PCR reads. Of fewer than 900,000 distinct CDR3 sequences in the sample, under 20% were seen once. The sequenced sample was blood. The receptors shown here come from a woman in her forties or fifties with Graves' hyperthyroidism that later progressed to Graves' ophthalmopathy.

This clonotype was recorded a few times. V usage is TRBV2 and J usage is TRBJ2-4, with D possibly being TRBD1 (6 bases). Germline loops: CDR1 SNHLY, CDR2 FYNNEI. The length of the CDR3 is 14 residues. The V end was cut by 3 bases, the J end by 5 bases, with 11 bases between. CDR3 in amino acids: CASSETEGENIQYF. CDR3 DNA: TGTGCCAGCAGTGAGACAGAGGGGGAAAACATTCAGTACTTC.

This chain links TRBV10-3 with TRBJ1-1, with D tentatively TRBD1 (5 bases). Trimming pared 6 bases from V and 10 bases from J, leaving 18 bases between. Per germline, CDR1 ENHRY and CDR2 SYGVKD. This CDR3 has 13 amino acids. CDR3 residues: CAIRRDPQFVAFF. The DNA for the CDR3 is TGTGCCATCAGACGGGACCCGCAGTTTGTAGCTTTCTTT.

This chain uses TRBV2 with TRBJ1-1, with D possibly matching TRBD1 (5 bases). Per germline, CDR1 SNHLY and CDR2 FYNNEI. The V and J ends lost 5 bases and 4 bases respectively, with 23 bases between them. The CDR3 totals 17 residues. CDR3 residues: CASSNYRDSNFGTEAFF. The CDR3 DNA reads TGTGCCAGCAGTAATTACCGGGACTCCAATTTTGGCACTGAAGCTTTCTTT. Using reference TRBV2 and TRBJ1-1 for the parts outside the CDR3, the full variable domain is EPEVTQTPSHQVTQMGQEVILRCVPISNHLYFYWYRQILGQKVEFLVSFYNNEISEKSEIFDDQFSVERPDGSNFTLKIRSTKLEDSAMYFCASSNYRDSNFGTEAFFGQGTRLTVV.

This clonotype was found once. This chain joins TRBV7-9 and TRBJ2-3; maybe TRBD2 (5 bases). The CDR3 spans 16 residues. The germline V gene has CDR1 SEHNR and CDR2 FQNEAQ (reference sequence). The V gene lost 4 bases and the J gene lost 4 bases, with 18 bases spanning the gap. Written as DNA, the CDR3 is TGTGCCAGCAGCTCTCAAGGCTCGGGGTCGGCAGATACGCAGTATTTT. This encodes CASSSQGSGSADTQYF.